This T cell receptor beta chain derives from a study of cytotoxic CD8 clonotypes in ibrutinib-treated CLL. About the research overall: The subjects consisted of about a dozen relapsed/refractory and more than 14 treatment-naive individuals, with fewer than 18 IGHV unmutated. Responses comprised about 25 partial and 2 complete; at median about 68 months, about 14 remained remitted and some 12 progressed.

The data were produced by immunoSEQ multiplex PCR, yet TCRdb's version contains in-frame clones alone and is incomplete. The sample holds about 68,000 clones, 68% seen once. The ends were cut back, 8 bases at V and 3 bases at J, with 13 bases in the middle. The CDR3 covers 13 residues. Germline V lookup: CDR1 LNHDA, CDR2 SQIVND (reference sequence). Turning to this clone: Its specificity is unknown.

Study results and caveats: In comparison with age-matched healthy donors, baseline clonality was higher and tracked circulating CD8+ T-cell counts.

The sample was PBMCs, taken after 12 months of ibrutinib treatment. The sequence came from a human donor with chronic lymphocytic leukemia. The rearrangement joins TRBV19 to TRBJ2-5; D unresolved. This CDR3 reads CASVSRLEETQYF. The CDR3 DNA follows: TGTGCCAGTGTCTCCCGGCTGGAAGAGACCCAGTACTTC.